A selection of T cell receptor beta chains follows, all from one sample in a study of esophageal squamous cell carcinoma under preoperative chemotherapy. Via MiXCR, TCRdb re-called the PCR reads, giving one row per CDR3 protein. The table shows fewer than 20,000 distinct CDR3 sequences, with more than 45% occurring only once. Collection took place from a patient given preoperative chemotherapy. These receptors were obtained from a human donor with esophageal squamous cell carcinoma. The donor label of this sample is uncertain. The CDR3 runs from the conserved cysteine through the conserved F or W. D genes are given only for firm matches. Rows give clone size only sometimes, using once, few, many, or a class for an expanded clone.

j_call clone_size d_call v_call cdr3_nt cdr3_aa
TRBJ2-1 . . TRBV12-3/TRBV12-4 TGTGCCAGCAGTTTGAGGAGGACTGTCAACAATGAGCAGTTCTTC CASSLRRTVNNEQFF
TRBJ2-5 once . TRBV7-2 TGTGCCAGCAGCCCTACCGGGGACGCAAACGCCCAGTATTTC CASSPTGDANAQYF
TRBJ2-7 . . TRBV7-6 TGTGCCAGCAGCTTAGGGGCGGGCAGGGCACTCGAGCAGTACTTC CASSLGAGRALEQYF
TRBJ2-7 many TRBD2 TRBV12-3/TRBV12-4 TGTGCCAGCAGTTTTAGCGGGAGGCTCTCCTACGAGCAGTACTTC CASSFSGRLSYEQYF
TRBJ2-7 . TRBD2 TRBV7-2 TGTCTCAGCAGCGTACCGCGGGGGGGGGCCACAGACACGCAGTACTTC CLSSVPRGGATDTQYF
TRBJ2-2 . . TRBV11-3 TGTGCCAGCAGCTCGAAGCCTTTGAACACCGGGGAGCTGTTTTTT CASSSKPLNTGELFF
TRBJ2-5 . TRBD1 TRBV20-1 TGCAGTGCACTCAGGAGGACAGGCCAAGAGACCCAGTACTTC CSALRRTGQETQYF
TRBJ2-3 . TRBD2 TRBV7-2 TGTGCCAGCAGCATAACTAGCGGCCGCACAGATACGCAGTATTTT CASSITSGRTDTQYF
TRBJ2-5 . . TRBV7-3 TGTGCCAGCAGCTTAGAACCCTGGGCGGGCAAAGAGACCCAGTACTTC CASSLEPWAGKETQYF
TRBJ2-1 . TRBD2 TRBV24-1 TGTGCCACCAGTGATCCTAGCGGGAGTACCTACAATGAGCAGTTCTTC CATSDPSGSTYNEQFF
TRBJ2-7 . . TRBV7-2 TGTGCCAGCAGCTTCGGCCCAGGGGGGGACTACGAGCAGTACTTC CASSFGPGGDYEQYF
TRBJ1-4 medium-sized . TRBV6-1 TGTGCCACACGCACGGGGGCAACTAATGAAAAACTGTTTTTT CATRTGATNEKLFF
TRBJ2-5 . . TRBV7-7 TGTGCTCACGCTGCCCCACCCGGGGAGACCCAGTACTTC CAHAAPPGETQYF
TRBJ1-1 . . TRBV7-2 TGTGCCAGCAGTCCCGAGGAGGGGTCTGAAGCTTTCTTT CASSPEEGSEAFF
TRBJ2-1 . TRBD1 TRBV12-3/TRBV12-4 TGTGCCAGCAGTCTGGACAGGAGCTCCTACAATGAGCAGTTCTTC CASSLDRSSYNEQFF
TRBJ2-3 . . TRBV27 TGTGCCAGCAGTTTAAGTTCAACCGCCACAGATACGCAGTATTTT CASSLSSTATDTQYF
TRBJ2-2 few TRBD2 TRBV7-2 TGTGCCAGCACCACTAGCGGAACGAACACCGGGGAGCTGTTTTTT CASTTSGTNTGELFF